This T cell receptor (beta chain) appears in the sequencing data of a study of T cells in Graves' hyperthyroidism and ophthalmopathy. The germline V and J ends were trimmed by 5 bases and 4 bases, with 14 bases remaining between them. The CDR3 is 14 amino acids. The germline V gene has CDR1 SGHAT and CDR2 FQNNGV. Ten or more counts support this clonotype. The antigen remains undetermined. Regions amplified from RNA transcripts were the TCR beta CDR3 regions. With the HTBI primer set, the TCR CDR3 went through a first round of RT-PCR. Using its own MiXCR run on the multiplex PCR reads, TCRdb lists one record per CDR3 protein. Among 300,000 to 450,000 distinct CDR3 sequences, roughly 14% were seen once, and the ten largest hold roughly a fifth. Study-wide findings and caveats: Ophthalmopathy was predicted by the model a median of about six months ahead of onset.

The specimen was blood. The chain joins TRBV11-2 to TRBJ2-5, with D tentatively TRBD1 (5 bases). This receptor was taken from a woman in her 30s with Graves' ophthalmopathy. The DNA for the CDR3 is TGTGCCAGCAGCAAAAGCAAGGGGCGAGAGACCCAGTACTTC. Translation: CASSKSKGRETQYF.